This T cell receptor beta chain was captured by sequencing in a study of lymphopenia after photon versus proton radiotherapy. Findings of the study overall: Proton therapy kept repertoires fairly stable, unlike photons, which gained effector/memory cells.

Trimming took 1 base from V and 8 from J, leaving 17 bases between them. The CDR3 loop spans 15 amino acids. Germline assignment: CDR1 MDHEN and CDR2 SYDVKM. Comment on this clone: Its antigen is not known.

The repertoire was sequenced with immunoSEQ multiplex PCR; TCRdb's copy has only in-frame clones and lacks some. The top ten clones hold approximately 14% of a sample with over 30,000 clones, over 70% of them seen once. The sequencing used peripheral blood, collected from a patient treated with proton-based radiotherapy. The chain is built from TRBV28 and TRBJ1-2, with a weak D call TRBD1 (6 bases). The origin of this receptor is a woman in her 70s with pancreatic cancer. CDR3 amino acids: CASSLSVQGGGGYTF. The DNA of the CDR3 is TGTGCCAGCAGTTTATCGGTACAGGGTGGTGGCGGCTACACCTTC.